This T cell receptor beta chain was retrieved from a study of early T cells in non-severe SARS-CoV-2 infection. Across the whole study: The authors sequenced bulk RNA from unsorted whole blood, leaving chains unpaired.

Germline CDR1 reads MDHEN; CDR2 reads SYDVKM. After removal of 6 bases from V and 11 bases from J, the junction contained 13 bases not matched to a gene. The CDR3 runs to 13 residues. At least ten counts were recorded for this clonotype. Its target is unknown. Study results and limitations: Matches to VDJdb favored anti-spike CD8 responses and missed private and CD4 specificities.

Molecules of cDNA were individually given unique molecular identifiers that were attached to them. MiXCR, applied by TCRdb to the 5' RACE reads, yields one record per CDR3 protein. The table has under 40,000 distinct CDR3 sequences, approximately 6.1% seen once; the top ten hold 4.8%. This TCR came from an adult who was a healthcare worker with PCR-confirmed SARS-CoV-2 infection or an uninfected control (not recorded which). The chain recombines TRBV28 with TRBJ2-7; TRBD2 agrees at 7 bases. Input material: whole blood. The CDR3 loop reads CASSNYRYREEYF. The DNA for the CDR3 is TGTGCCAGCAGCAACTACCGATACCGGGAGGAGTACTTC. Based on the CDR3 plus reference TRBV28 and TRBJ2-7, the full variable domain is DVKVTQSSRYLVKRTGEKVFLECVQDMDHENMFWYRQDPGLGLRLIYFSYDVKMKEKGDIPEGYSVSREKKERFSLILESASTNQTSMYLCASSNYRYREEYFGPGTRLTVT.